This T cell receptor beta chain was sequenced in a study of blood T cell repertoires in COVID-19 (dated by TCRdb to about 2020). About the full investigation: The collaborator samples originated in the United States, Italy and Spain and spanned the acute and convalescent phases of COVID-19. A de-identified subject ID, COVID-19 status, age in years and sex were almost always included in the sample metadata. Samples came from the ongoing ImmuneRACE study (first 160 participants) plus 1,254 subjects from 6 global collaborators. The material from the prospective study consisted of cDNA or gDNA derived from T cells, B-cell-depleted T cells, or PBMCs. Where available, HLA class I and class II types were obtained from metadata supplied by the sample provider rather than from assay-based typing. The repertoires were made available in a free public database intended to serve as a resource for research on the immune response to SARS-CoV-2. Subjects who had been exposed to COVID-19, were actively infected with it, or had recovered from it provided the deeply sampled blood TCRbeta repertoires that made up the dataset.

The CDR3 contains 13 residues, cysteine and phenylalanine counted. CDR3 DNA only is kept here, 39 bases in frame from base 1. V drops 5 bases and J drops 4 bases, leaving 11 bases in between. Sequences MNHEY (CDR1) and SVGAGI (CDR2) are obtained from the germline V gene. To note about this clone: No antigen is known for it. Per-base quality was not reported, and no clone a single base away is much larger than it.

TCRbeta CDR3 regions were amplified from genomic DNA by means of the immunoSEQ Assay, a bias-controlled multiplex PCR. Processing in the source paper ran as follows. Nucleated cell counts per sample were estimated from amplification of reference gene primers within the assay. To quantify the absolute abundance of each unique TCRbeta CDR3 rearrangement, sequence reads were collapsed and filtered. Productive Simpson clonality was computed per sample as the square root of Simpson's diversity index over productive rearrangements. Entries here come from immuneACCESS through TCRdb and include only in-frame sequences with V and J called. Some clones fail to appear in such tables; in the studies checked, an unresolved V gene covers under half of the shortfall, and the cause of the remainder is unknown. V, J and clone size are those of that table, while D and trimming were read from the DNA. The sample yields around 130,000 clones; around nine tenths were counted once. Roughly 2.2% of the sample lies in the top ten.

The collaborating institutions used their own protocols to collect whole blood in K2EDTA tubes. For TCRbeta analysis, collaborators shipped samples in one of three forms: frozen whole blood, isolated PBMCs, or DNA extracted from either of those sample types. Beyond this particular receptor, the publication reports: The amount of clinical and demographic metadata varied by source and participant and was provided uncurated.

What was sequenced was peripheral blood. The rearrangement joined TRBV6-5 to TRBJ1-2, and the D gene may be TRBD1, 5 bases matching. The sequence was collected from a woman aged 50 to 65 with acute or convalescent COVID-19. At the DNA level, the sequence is TGTGCCAGCAGTAGACAGTATTCCTATGGCTACACCTTC. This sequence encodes CASSRQYSYGYTF.